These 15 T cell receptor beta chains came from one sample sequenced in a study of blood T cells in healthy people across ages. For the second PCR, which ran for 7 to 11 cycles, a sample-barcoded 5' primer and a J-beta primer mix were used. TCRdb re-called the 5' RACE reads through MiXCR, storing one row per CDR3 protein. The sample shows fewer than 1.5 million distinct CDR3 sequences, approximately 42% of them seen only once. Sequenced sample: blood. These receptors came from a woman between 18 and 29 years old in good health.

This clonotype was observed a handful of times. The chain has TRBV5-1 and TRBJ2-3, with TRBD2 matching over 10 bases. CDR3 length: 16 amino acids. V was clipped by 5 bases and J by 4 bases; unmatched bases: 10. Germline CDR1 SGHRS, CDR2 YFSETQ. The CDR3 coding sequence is TGCGCCAGCAGGTCGCTAGCGGGAGCGATTGCAGATACGCAGTATTTT. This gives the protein CASRSLAGAIADTQYF.

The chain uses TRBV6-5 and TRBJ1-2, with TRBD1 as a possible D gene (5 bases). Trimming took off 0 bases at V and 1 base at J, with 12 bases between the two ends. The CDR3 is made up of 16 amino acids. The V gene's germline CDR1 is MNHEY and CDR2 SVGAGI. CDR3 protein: CASSYSTGELNYGYTF. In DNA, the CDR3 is TGTGCCAGCAGTTACTCGACGGGGGAACTTAACTATGGCTACACCTTC.

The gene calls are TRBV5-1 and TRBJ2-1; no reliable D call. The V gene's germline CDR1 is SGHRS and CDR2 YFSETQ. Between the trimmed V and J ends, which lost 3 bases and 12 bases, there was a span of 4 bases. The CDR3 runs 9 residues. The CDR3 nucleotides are TGCGCCAGCAGCTATGGGCAGTTCTTC. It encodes CASSYGQFF. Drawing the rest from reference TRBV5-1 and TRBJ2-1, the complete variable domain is KAGVTQTPRYLIKTRGQQVTLSCSPISGHRSVSWYQQTPGQGLQFLFEYFSETQRNKGNFPGRFSGRQFSNSRSEMNVSTLELGDSALYLCASSYGQFFGPGTRLTVL.

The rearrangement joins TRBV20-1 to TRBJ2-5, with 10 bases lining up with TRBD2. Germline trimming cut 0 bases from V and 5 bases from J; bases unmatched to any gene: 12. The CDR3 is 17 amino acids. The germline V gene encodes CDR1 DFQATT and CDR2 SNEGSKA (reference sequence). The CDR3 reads CSARDRSGRAKGETQYF. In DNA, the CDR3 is TGCAGTGCTAGAGATCGGAGCGGGAGGGCCAAAGGGGAGACCCAGTACTTC.

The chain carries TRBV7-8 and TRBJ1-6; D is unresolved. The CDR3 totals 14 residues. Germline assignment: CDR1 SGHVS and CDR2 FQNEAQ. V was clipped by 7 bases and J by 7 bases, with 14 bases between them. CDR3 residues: CASTSGTANSPLHF. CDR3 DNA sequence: TGTGCCAGCACCTCGGGAACAGCCAATTCACCCCTCCACTTT.

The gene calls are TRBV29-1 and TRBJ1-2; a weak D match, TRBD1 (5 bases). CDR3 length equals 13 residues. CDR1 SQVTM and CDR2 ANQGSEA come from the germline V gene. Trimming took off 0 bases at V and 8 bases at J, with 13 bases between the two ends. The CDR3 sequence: CSVEDMGGGGYTF. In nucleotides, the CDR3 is TGCAGCGTTGAAGATATGGGGGGAGGAGGCTACACCTTC. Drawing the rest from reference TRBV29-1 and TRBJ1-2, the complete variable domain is SAVISQKPSRDICQRGTSLTIQCQVDSQVTMMFWYRQQPGQSLTLIATANQGSEATYESGFVIDKFPISRPNLTFSTLTVSNMSPEDSSIYLCSVEDMGGGGYTFGSGTRLTVV.

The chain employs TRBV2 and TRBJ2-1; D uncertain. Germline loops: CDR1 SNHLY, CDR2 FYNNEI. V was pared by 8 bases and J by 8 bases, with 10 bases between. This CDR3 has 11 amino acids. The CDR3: CASHRVDEQFF. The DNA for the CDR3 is TGTGCCAGCCATAGGGTCGATGAGCAGTTCTTC.

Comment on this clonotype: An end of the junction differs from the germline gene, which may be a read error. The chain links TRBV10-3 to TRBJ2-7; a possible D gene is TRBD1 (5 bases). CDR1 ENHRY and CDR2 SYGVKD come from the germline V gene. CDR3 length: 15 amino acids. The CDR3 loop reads CAISEVGAPSCEQYF. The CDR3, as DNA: TGTGCCATCAGTGAGGTAGGGGCCCCTTCCTGCGAGCAGTACTTC.

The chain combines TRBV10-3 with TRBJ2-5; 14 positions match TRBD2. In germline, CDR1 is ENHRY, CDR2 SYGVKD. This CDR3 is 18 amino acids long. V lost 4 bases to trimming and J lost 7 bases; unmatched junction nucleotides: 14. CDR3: CAISVQGTSGSAAGTQYF. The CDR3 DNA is TGTGCCATCAGTGTCCAGGGGACTAGCGGGAGTGCGGCTGGGACCCAGTACTTC.

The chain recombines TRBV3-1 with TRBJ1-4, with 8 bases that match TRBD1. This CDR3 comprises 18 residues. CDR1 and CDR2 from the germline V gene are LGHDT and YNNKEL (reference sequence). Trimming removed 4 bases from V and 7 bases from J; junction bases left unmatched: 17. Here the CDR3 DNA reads TGTGCCAGCAGCCGAATTGACTACAGGGGGTCGGTCAGTGAAAAACTGTTTTTT. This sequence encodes CASSRIDYRGSVSEKLFF.

CDR3 sequence (DNA): TGTGCCAGCAGAAGACTAGCGGGGGTCACCGGGGAGCTGTTTTTT. Amino acids: CASRRLAGVTGELFF. J is TRBJ2-2 and V is TRBV12-3 or TRBV12-4, with TRBD2 identical over 12 bases. The CDR3 totals 15 residues. Trimming removed 6 bases from V and 4 bases from J; junction bases left unmatched: 3.

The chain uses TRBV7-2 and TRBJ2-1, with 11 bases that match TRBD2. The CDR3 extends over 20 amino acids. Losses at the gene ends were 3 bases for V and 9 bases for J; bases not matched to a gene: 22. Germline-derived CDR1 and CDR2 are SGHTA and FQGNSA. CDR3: CASSLAGTVPLAGDGGEQFF. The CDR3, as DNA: TGTGCCAGCAGCTTGGCCGGGACAGTACCACTAGCGGGAGATGGCGGTGAGCAGTTCTTC.

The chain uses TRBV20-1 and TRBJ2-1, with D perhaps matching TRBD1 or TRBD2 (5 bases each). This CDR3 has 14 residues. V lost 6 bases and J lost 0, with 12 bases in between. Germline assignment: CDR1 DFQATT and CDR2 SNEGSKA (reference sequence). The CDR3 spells CSAAGAVSYNEQFF. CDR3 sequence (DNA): TGCAGTGCCGCCGGGGCGGTCTCCTACAATGAGCAGTTCTTC.

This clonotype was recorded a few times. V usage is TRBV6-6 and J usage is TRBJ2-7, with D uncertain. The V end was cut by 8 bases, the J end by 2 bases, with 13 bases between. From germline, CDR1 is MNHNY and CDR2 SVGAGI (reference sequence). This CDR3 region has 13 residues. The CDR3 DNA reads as TGTGCCAGCCTCAAGACGGAAACCTACGAGCAGTACTTC. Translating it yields CASLKTETYEQYF.

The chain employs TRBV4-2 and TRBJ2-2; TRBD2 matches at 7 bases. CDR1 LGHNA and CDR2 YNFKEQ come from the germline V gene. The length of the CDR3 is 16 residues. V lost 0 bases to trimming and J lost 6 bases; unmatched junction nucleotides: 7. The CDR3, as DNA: TGTGCCAGCAGCCAAGAAGGGACTAACGTGGCCGGGGAGCTGTTTTTT. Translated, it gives CASSQEGTNVAGELFF.